This T cell receptor (beta chain) was documented in a study of cytomegalovirus exposure and HLA in healthy donors. The wider study: Among the approximately 420 donors who were genotyped, about 84% fell in the genetic ancestry cluster that is associated with self-reported Caucasian donors. Study observations and caveats: Common viral pathogens seemed to be connected with several of the most significant clusters, according to a later analysis. The study recorded 160 or so TCR beta chains that were cytomegalovirus-associated. As was reported, the classifier diagnosed cytomegalovirus status with high specificity and sensitivity.

On this clone itself: Antigen: not known.

In the PCR, 60 Vbeta and 13 Jbeta primers were used. Generated by immunoSEQ multiplex PCR, the TCRdb table keeps only in-frame clones and is missing some. The data show some 150,000 clones, approximately 78% seen once. The specimen was PBMCs. The receptor was derived from a woman younger than 45 in good health and CMV-seropositive.

CDR3 in DNA: TGTGCCAGTAGTGCGGGACTAGACCGCACGTACGAGCAGTACTTC. The encoded protein is CASSAGLDRTYEQYF. The V gene is TRBV19, the J gene TRBJ2-7; 8 bases align to TRBD2. CDR1 is LNHDA and CDR2 is SQIVND in the germline V gene (reference sequence). Unmatched junction bases numbered 10, after V lost 5 bases and J lost 4 bases. This CDR3 is 15 amino acids long.